A selection of T cell receptor beta chains follows, all from one sample in a study of spatial heterogeneity in lung cancer. TCRdb independently ran MiXCR on the 5' RACE reads; one entry per CDR3 protein. The table has around 100,000 distinct CDR3 sequences, around 4.8% seen once. The source material was lung tumor tissue, sampled at surgery. Every receptor here comes from a male donor with early-stage non-small cell lung cancer. The CDR3 runs from the conserved cysteine through the conserved F or W. D genes are given only for firm matches. Rows may omit the clone size; those that give it use once, few, many or a size class.

d_gene | abundance | j_gene | v_gene | CDR3nt | CDR3aa
TRBD1 | many | TRBJ2-1 | TRBV6-5 | TGTGCCAGCAGTTACACTAGGACAGGGGAGGATGAGCAGTTCTTC | CASSYTRTGEDEQFF
- | many | TRBJ2-3 | TRBV4-1 | TGCGCCAGCAGCCAAGATCGATGGGGACTCTCGCAGTATTTT | CASSQDRWGLSQYF
TRBD1 | many | TRBJ1-6 | TRBV2 | TGTGCCAGCTTGGACAGGGGGAGTTCACCCCTCCACTTT | CASLDRGSSPLHF
- | many | TRBJ2-7 | TRBV12-3/TRBV12-4 | TGTGCCAGCGTACTGACGGGCGGAAACGAGCAGTACTTC | CASVLTGGNEQYF
- | - | TRBJ1-3 | TRBV6-2/TRBV6-3 | TGTGCCAGCAGTTACGCAGAGTCTGGAAACACCATATATTTT | CASSYAESGNTIYF
- | many | TRBJ1-2 | TRBV29-1 | TGCAGCGGTGGGGGGGAGATCTATGGCTACACCTTC | CSGGGEIYGYTF
TRBD2 | many | TRBJ2-2 | TRBV6-5 | TGTGCCAGCAGTTACGCCCTAGCGGGAGTGTCCGGGGAGCTGTTTTTT | CASSYALAGVSGELFF
TRBD1 | few | TRBJ2-7 | TRBV28 | TGTGCCAGCAGCCACTTCCAGGGGGCCTACGAGCAGTACTTC | CASSHFQGAYEQYF
- | many | TRBJ2-5 | TRBV20-1 | TGCAGTGCTAGAGTCGGAGGGGAGACCCAGTACTTC | CSARVGGETQYF
TRBD2 | many | TRBJ2-3 | TRBV7-8 | TGTGCCAGCAGCTTCAACCCCGTGGGAGGGACGCAGTATTTT | CASSFNPVGGTQYF
- | few | TRBJ2-2 | TRBV27 | TGTGCCAGCAGTTCTTCATCCGGCTGGACCGCGACCGGGGAGCTGTTTTTT | CASSSSSGWTATGELFF
- | many | TRBJ1-3 | TRBV28 | TGTGCCAGCAGTTTACGGAAAGGGGCAGGCAGCTCTGGAAACACCATATATTTT | CASSLRKGAGSSGNTIYF
TRBD2 | - | TRBJ2-2 | TRBV15 | TGTGCCACCAGCAGAGAGCCCCTGCGGGAGGGGGTCGGGGAGCTGTTTTTT | CATSREPLREGVGELFF
- | many | TRBJ2-5 | TRBV20-1 | TGCAGTGTTTCTCGGGTGTGGGAGACCCAGTACTTC | CSVSRVWETQYF